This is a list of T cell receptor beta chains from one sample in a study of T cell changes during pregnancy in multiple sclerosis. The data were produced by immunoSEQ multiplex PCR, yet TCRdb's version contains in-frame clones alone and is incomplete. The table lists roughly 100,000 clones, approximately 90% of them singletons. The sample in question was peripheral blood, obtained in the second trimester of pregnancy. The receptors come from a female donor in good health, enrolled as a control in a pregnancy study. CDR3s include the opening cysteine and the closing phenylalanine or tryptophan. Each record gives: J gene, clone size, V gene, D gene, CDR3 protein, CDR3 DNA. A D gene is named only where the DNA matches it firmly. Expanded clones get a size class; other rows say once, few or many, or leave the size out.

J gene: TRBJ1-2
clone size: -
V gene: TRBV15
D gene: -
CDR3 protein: CATSKVLGGYTF
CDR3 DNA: TGTGCCACCAGCAAAGTTCTCGGGGGCTACACCTTC

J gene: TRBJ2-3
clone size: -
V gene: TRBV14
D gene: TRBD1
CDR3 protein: CASSPWTGASTDTQYF
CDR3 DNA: TGTGCCAGCAGCCCTTGGACAGGGGCGAGCACAGATACGCAGTATTTT

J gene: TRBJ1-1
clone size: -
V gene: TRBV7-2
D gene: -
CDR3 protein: CASSFHRVGDTEAFF
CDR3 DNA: TGTGCCAGCAGCTTCCACAGGGTAGGGGACACTGAAGCTTTCTTT

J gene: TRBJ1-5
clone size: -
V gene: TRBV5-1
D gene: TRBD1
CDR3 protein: CASSLVGGYRQPQHF
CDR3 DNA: TGCGCCAGCAGCTTGGTAGGGGGCTACAGGCAGCCCCAGCATTTT

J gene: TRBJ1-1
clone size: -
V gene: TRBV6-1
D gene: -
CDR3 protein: CASSENRDTEAFF
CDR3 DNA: TGTGCCAGCAGTGAAAACAGAGACACTGAAGCTTTCTTT

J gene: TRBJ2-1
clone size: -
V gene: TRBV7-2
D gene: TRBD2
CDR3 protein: CASSFASGHNEQFF
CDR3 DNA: TGTGCCAGCAGCTTTGCTAGCGGACACAATGAGCAGTTCTTC

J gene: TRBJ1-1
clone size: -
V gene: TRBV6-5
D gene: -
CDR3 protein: CASSSLGGPNTEAFF
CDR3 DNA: TGTGCCAGCAGTTCCCTTGGGGGCCCCAACACTGAAGCTTTCTTT

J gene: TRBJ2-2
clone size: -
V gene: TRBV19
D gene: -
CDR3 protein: CASRYRGGNTGELFF
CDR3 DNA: TGTGCCAGTAGGTACAGGGGGGGGAACACCGGGGAGCTGTTTTTT

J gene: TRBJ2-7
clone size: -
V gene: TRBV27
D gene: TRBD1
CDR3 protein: CASRLSSGTVRAEQYF
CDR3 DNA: TGTGCCAGCAGATTATCGTCCGGGACAGTCCGCGCCGAGCAGTACTTC

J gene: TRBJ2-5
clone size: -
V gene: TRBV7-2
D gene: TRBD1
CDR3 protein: CASSRGTGGAETQYF
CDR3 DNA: TGTGCCAGCAGCAGGGGGACAGGGGGCGCTGAGACCCAGTACTTC

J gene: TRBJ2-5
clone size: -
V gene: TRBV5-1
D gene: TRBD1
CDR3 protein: CASRRQGALQETQYF
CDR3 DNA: TGCGCCAGCAGAAGACAGGGGGCTTTACAAGAGACCCAGTACTTC

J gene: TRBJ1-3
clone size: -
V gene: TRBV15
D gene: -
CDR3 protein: CATSRADTHSGNTIYF
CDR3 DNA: TGTGCCACCAGCAGAGCGGACACGCACTCTGGAAACACCATATATTTT

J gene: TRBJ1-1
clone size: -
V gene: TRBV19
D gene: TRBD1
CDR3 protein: CASTRRGGAGYTEAFF
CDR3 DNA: TGTGCCAGTACCAGACGAGGGGGCGCAGGATACACTGAAGCTTTCTTT

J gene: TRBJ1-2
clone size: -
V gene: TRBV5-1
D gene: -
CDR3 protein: CASSRGQPISNYGYTF
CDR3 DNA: TGCGCCAGCAGCCGCGGACAACCGATCTCTAACTATGGCTACACCTTC

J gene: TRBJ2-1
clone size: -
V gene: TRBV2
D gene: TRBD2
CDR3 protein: CASSEAGLAGNNEQFF
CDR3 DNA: TGTGCCAGCAGTGAGGCTGGGCTAGCGGGTAACAATGAGCAGTTCTTC

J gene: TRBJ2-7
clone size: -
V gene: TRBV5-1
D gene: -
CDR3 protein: CASSHETGREQYF
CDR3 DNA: TGCGCCAGCAGCCATGAAACAGGGCGCGAGCAGTACTTC

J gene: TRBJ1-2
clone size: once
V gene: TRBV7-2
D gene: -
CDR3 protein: CASSLERQARGRNYGYTF
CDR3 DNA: TGTGCCAGCAGCTTAGAAAGACAGGCAAGGGGCCGCAACTATGGCTACACCTTC

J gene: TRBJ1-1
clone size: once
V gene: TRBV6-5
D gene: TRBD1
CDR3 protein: CASSYDRGQSAEAFF
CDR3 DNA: TGTGCCAGCAGTTACGATCGGGGACAGAGCGCTGAAGCTTTCTTT

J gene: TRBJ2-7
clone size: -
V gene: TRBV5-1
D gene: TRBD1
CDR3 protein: CASSLVQGAYEQYF
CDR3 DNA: TGCGCCAGCAGCTTGGTGCAGGGGGCTTACGAGCAGTACTTC

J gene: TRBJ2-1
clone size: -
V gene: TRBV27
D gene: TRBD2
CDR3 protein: CASSFGTSGNNEQFF
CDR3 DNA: TGTGCCAGCAGTTTTGGTACTAGCGGGAACAATGAGCAGTTCTTC

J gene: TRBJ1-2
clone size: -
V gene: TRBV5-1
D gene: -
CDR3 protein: CASSATSQGSHGYTF
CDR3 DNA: TGCGCCAGCAGCGCGACTTCACAGGGATCCCATGGCTACACCTTC

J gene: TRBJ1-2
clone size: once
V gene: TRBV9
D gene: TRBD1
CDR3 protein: CASSAQGQNPNYGYTF
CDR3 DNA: TGTGCCAGCAGCGCCCAGGGACAGAATCCTAACTATGGCTACACCTTC

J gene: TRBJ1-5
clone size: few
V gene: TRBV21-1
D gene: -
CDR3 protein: CASSKRTNQNSNQPQHF
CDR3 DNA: TGTGCCAGCAGCAAACGCACCAATCAGAATAGCAATCAGCCCCAGCATTTT

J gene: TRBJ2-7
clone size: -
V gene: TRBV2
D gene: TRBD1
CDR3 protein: CASRARDRAYEQYF
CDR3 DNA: TGTGCCAGCAGAGCACGGGACAGGGCCTACGAGCAGTACTTC

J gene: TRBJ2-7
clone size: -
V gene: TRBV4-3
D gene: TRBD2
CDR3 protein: CASSQAGTKTYEQYF
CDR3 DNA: TGCGCCAGCAGCCAAGCCGGGACTAAAACCTACGAGCAGTACTTC

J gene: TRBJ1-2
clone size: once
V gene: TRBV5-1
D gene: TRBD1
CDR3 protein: CASSQKYNDRVGRGYTF
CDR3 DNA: TGCGCCAGCAGTCAAAAATATAATGACAGGGTTGGGCGCGGCTACACCTTC

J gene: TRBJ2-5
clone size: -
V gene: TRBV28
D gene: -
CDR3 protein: CASKEGGNQETQYF
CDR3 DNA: TGTGCCAGCAAGGAGGGAGGAAATCAAGAGACCCAGTACTTC

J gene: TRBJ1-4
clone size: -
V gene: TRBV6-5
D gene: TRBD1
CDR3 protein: CASSYSLTGGSEKLFF
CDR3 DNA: TGTGCCAGCAGTTACTCCTTGACAGGGGGAAGTGAAAAACTGTTTTTT